The 20 T cell receptor beta chains below were found in one sample sequenced in a study of blood T cell repertoires in COVID-19. Clones were read by immunoSEQ multiplex PCR, and TCRdb kept only the in-frame ones, dropping some. The sample has approximately 220,000 clones; about four fifths are singletons. Sequenced material: peripheral blood. These receptors all come from a middle-aged woman with active or convalescent COVID-19.

Details on this clone: The identical CDR3 is also encoded by other nucleotide sequences in the sample. The rearrangement joins TRBV29-1 to TRBJ2-1; 8 positions match TRBD1. V was clipped by 3 bases and J by 4 bases; unmatched bases: 11. CDR1 and CDR2 from the germline V gene are SQVTM and ANQGSEA. The CDR3 totals 16 residues. The CDR3 is CSVEGLTQGVYNEQFF. The CDR3 DNA is TGCAGCGTTGAGGGGCTCACACAGGGGGTTTACAATGAGCAGTTCTTC.

The chain links TRBV6-2 or TRBV6-3 to TRBJ2-2; 8 bases map to TRBD1. After removal of 4 bases from V and 5 bases from J, the junction contained 3 bases not matched to a gene. There are 14 residues in the CDR3. Germline V lookup: CDR1 MNHEY, CDR2 SVGEGT. The CDR3 protein is CASSWTGSTGELFF. The CDR3 bases are TGTGCCAGCAGTTGGACAGGGAGTACCGGGGAGCTGTTTTTT.

The count of this clone is one. The J gene is TRBJ2-7, the V gene TRBV6-5, with 12 bases identical to TRBD1. The V gene's germline CDR1 is MNHEY and CDR2 SVGAGI. The CDR3 spans 14 residues. V lost 6 bases, J lost 2 bases, and 2 bases stayed unmatched. CDR3 residues: CASRGTGGPYEQYF. Written as DNA, the CDR3 is TGTGCCAGCAGAGGGACAGGGGGCCCCTACGAGCAGTACTTC.

The chain recombines TRBV5-1 with TRBJ1-2, with D hard to call. Germline lookup yields CDR1 SGHRS and CDR2 YFSETQ. V was cut by 2 bases and J by 0 bases, with 11 bases left in between. This CDR3 region has 15 residues. Written as DNA, the CDR3 is TGCGCCAGCAGCTTTGCCAGTGGTACTAACTATGGCTACACCTTC. It codes for CASSFASGTNYGYTF.

This clone was observed a handful of times. In DNA form, the CDR3 reads TGCAGCGTTCCGGGACACAAAGGGGAAGGCTACACCTTC. As protein: CSVPGHKGEGYTF. This chain joins TRBV29-1 and TRBJ1-2; possible D gene TRBD1, 6 bases. CDR3 length equals 13 residues. Germline V gene sequence: CDR1 SQVTM, CDR2 ANQGSEA. V lost 5 bases, J lost 8 bases, and 18 bases lay in between.

As DNA, the CDR3 is TGCAGCGGCTCAAAAACAGGGGACGGCACTGAAGCTTTCTTT. It yields the protein CSGSKTGDGTEAFF. The V call is TRBV29-1, the J call TRBJ1-1; 7 bases align to TRBD1. The CDR3 has 14 residues. The germline CDR1 and CDR2 sequences are SQVTM and ANQGSEA. Trimming removed 7 bases from V and 4 bases from J; junction bases left unmatched: 12.

This clone appeared a few times. This chain uses TRBV9 with TRBJ1-1; 7 bases agree with TRBD1. There are 12 residues in the CDR3. V was clipped by 2 bases and J by 14 bases; unmatched bases: 9. Germline V gene sequence: CDR1 SGDLS, CDR2 YYNGEE. In DNA, the CDR3 is TGTGCCAGCAGCGTCGGGGCAGGGGGGTTCTTCTTT. It translates to CASSVGAGGFFF. The whole variable domain, remainder taken from reference TRBV9 and TRBJ1-1, is DSGVTQTPKHLITATGQRVTLRCSPRSGDLSVYWYQQSLDQGLQFLIQYYNGEERAKGNILERFSAQQFPDLHSELNLSSLELGDSALYFCASSVGAGGFFFGQGTRLTVV.

The rearrangement uses TRBV24-1 and TRBJ2-1; TRBD1 is a possible D gene (5 bases). CDR3 length equals 18 residues. Germline V lookup: CDR1 KGHDR, CDR2 SFDVKD. V was pared by 1 base and J by 0 bases, with 15 bases between. The CDR3 nucleotides are TGTGCCACCAGTGATTTAAAAGGACACGCAAGCTCCTACAATGAGCAGTTCTTC. Translating gives CATSDLKGHASSYNEQFF.

This clone was observed once. This chain links TRBV27 with TRBJ1-1; 8 nucleotides line up with TRBD1. J was trimmed by 10 bases and V by 6 bases; bases with no gene match: 13. This CDR3 contains 14 residues. The germline gives CDR1 MNHEY, CDR2 SMNVEV (reference sequence). CDR3 protein: CASSRGTGWVGAFF. The CDR3 region has the DNA TGTGCCAGCAGCCGCGGGACAGGATGGGTGGGAGCTTTCTTT.

This chain uses TRBV30 with TRBJ2-3; 7 nucleotides line up with TRBD1. V gave up 1 base and J gave up 5 bases; unmatched junction bases: 6. Germline lookup yields CDR1 GTSNPN and CDR2 SVGIG (reference sequence). This CDR3 spans 14 amino acids. In nucleotides, the CDR3 is TGTGCCTGGAGTGAAGGGGGCAATGGAGATACGCAGTATTTT. It translates to CAWSEGGNGDTQYF.

The chain has TRBV5-1 and TRBJ2-7, with D maybe TRBD1 (5 bases). Germline assignment: CDR1 SGHRS and CDR2 YFSETQ. The CDR3 extends over 12 amino acids. Trimming removed 0 bases at V and 5 bases at J, with 6 bases between. CDR3 DNA: TGCGCCAGCAGCTTGGTAGGGGACGAGCAGTACTTC. Protein: CASSLVGDEQYF.

V usage is TRBV6-2 or TRBV6-3 and J usage is TRBJ2-2; TRBD1 is a possible D gene (5 bases). CDR3 length: 15 residues. Germline-derived CDR1 and CDR2 are MNHEY and SVGEGT. V lost 1 base to trimming and J lost 6 bases, with 12 bases between them. The CDR3 bases are TGTGCCAGCAGTTACTGGGGCAGGGCCTCCGGGGAGCTGTTTTTT. This gives the protein CASSYWGRASGELFF.

The rearrangement links TRBV10-2 to TRBJ1-4; 7 bases line up with TRBD1. J lost 4 bases, V lost 6 bases, and 5 bases had no gene match. Germline CDR1 reads WSHSY; CDR2 reads SAAADI. The CDR3 has 14 residues. Here the CDR3 reads CASSLQGINEKLFF. CDR3 DNA: TGCGCCAGCAGCCTACAGGGGATTAATGAAAAACTGTTTTTT.

This chain links TRBV27 with TRBJ2-7, with a possible D match to TRBD1 (5 bases). V lost 5 bases and J 2 bases, leaving 10 bases between the germline ends. The CDR3 covers 13 residues. Looked up from germline, CDR1 is MNHEY and CDR2 is SMNVEV (reference sequence). The CDR3 sequence is CASSQQATYEQYF. The CDR3 bases are TGTGCCAGCAGTCAACAGGCCACCTACGAGCAGTACTTC.

This clone has only a few counts. The chain has TRBV2 and TRBJ2-1; 11 bases are shared with TRBD2. Germline CDR1 reads SNHLY; CDR2 reads FYNNEI. The V gene end was trimmed by 7 bases and the J gene end by 9 bases; junction bases not matched to a gene: 8. This CDR3 contains 14 residues. The CDR3 loop is CASTAGTSGGEQFF. CDR3 DNA sequence: TGTGCCAGCACGGCCGGGACTAGCGGTGGTGAGCAGTTCTTC. Variable domain in full (rest from reference TRBV2 and TRBJ2-1): EPEVTQTPSHQVTQMGQEVILRCVPISNHLYFYWYRQILGQKVEFLVSFYNNEISEKSEIFDDQFSVERPDGSNFTLKIRSTKLEDSAMYFCASTAGTSGGEQFFGPGTRLTVL.

This clone was seen a few times. The CDR3 loop reads CAWSVLGSGNTIYF. The CDR3, as DNA: TGTGCCTGGAGTGTACTCGGCTCTGGAAACACCATATATTTT. The chain combines TRBV30 with TRBJ1-3; D remains ambiguous. Trimming cost V 0 bases and J 0 bases, with 6 bases left between them. CDR3 length: 14 residues. CDR1 is GTSNPN, CDR2 SVGIG, per germline (reference sequence). The variable domain in full, with the rest retrieved from reference TRBV30 and TRBJ1-3, is SQTIHQWPATLVQPVGSPLSLECTVEGTSNPNLYWYRQAAGRGLQLLFYSVGIGQISSEVPQNLSASRPQDRQFILSSKKLLLSDSGFYLCAWSVLGSGNTIYFGEGSWLTVV.

The CDR3 here is CASSSLGEVTDTQYF. The CDR3, as DNA: TGTGCCAGCAGTAGCCTGGGGGAGGTCACAGATACGCAGTATTTT. The chain links TRBV27 to TRBJ2-3, with D maybe TRBD2 (6 bases). Germline CDR1 MNHEY, CDR2 SMNVEV (reference sequence). The CDR3 has 15 amino acids. V was trimmed by 5 bases and J by 2 bases, leaving 14 bases between them.

The rearrangement uses TRBV9 and TRBJ1-1, with D possibly being TRBD1 (6 bases). The CDR3 extends over 13 amino acids. Trimming removed 0 bases from V and 4 bases from J, with 7 bases in between. The germline V gene has CDR1 SGDLS and CDR2 YYNGEE. The CDR3 DNA reads TGTGCCAGCAGCGTAGAAGGGGGCACTGAAGCTTTCTTT. It yields the protein CASSVEGGTEAFF.

J is TRBJ1-5 and V is TRBV10-3; D unclear. Deletions cut 10 bases from V and 1 base from J, with 11 bases between. Germline CDR1 reads ENHRY; CDR2 reads SYGVKD. This CDR3 has 13 residues. DNA of the CDR3: TGTGCCACCAAAGAGGGAAGCAATCAGCCCCAGCATTTT. Protein product: CATKEGSNQPQHF.

The rearrangement uses TRBV27 and TRBJ1-6, with a tentative D call TRBD1 (6 bases). V gave up 6 bases and J gave up 4 bases, with 10 bases separating them. The germline CDR1 and CDR2 sequences are MNHEY and SMNVEV (reference sequence). The CDR3 has 14 amino acids. The CDR3 loop reads CASSLGQYNSPLHF. The CDR3 nucleotides are TGTGCCAGCAGCCTCGGACAGTATAATTCACCCCTCCACTTT.